This TCR beta chain was sequenced in a study of cytomegalovirus exposure and HLA in healthy donors. The overall study: Early released data comprised around 85 million unique TCRs from HLA-typed donors.

Points from the study as a whole: A likely sequencing artifact accounted for one observed cluster of highly shared sequence variants. A later analysis found TCR association rates differed by HLA locus, highest for DRB1 and lowest for HLA-C.

Primers for the PCR totalled 60 Vbeta and 13 Jbeta. Authors' methods: It was a later analysis that counted roughly 79 million unique TCR beta chains, of which about 10 million were shared. Assay used: immunoSEQ multiplex PCR; TCRdb lists only in-frame clones, some missing. The D gene and trimming were derived from the DNA, and the V and J assignments and clone size from that table. The table for this sample gives under 200,000 clones. The CDR3 consists of 14 residues. CDR1 and CDR2 from the germline V gene are SGHRS and YFSETQ. V lost 2 bases to trimming and J lost 4 bases; unmatched junction nucleotides: 6. As regards this clone: Its antigen is not identified.

This clonotype was sampled from a man aged 30 to 39 in good health and CMV-seronegative. The material sequenced was PBMCs. The V gene is TRBV5-1, the J gene TRBJ2-7, with TRBD1 matching 7 bases. The CDR3 nucleotides read TGCGCCAGCAGCTTCCCGGGACAGCCTTACGAGCAGTACTTC. It translates to CASSFPGQPYEQYF.